Listed below are T cell receptor beta chains from one sample, sequenced in a study of response to subunit inactivated influenza vaccine. In TCRdb, the RT-PCR reads were re-called with MiXCR into one record per CDR3 protein. Of 450,000 to 600,000 distinct CDR3 sequences listed, under 8.5% were seen once; the top ten hold approximately 14%. The starting material was PBMCs from blood, obtained 23 months after vaccination. These receptor sequences come from a man aged 50 to 69 who received an inactivated influenza vaccine. Each CDR3 is given with its conserved first and last residue. The D gene is left open where the match is weak. A row's size may be missing; if present it is once, few, many or a size class.

v_gene	j_gene	d_gene	abundance	CDR3nt	CDR3aa
TRBV12-3/TRBV12-4	TRBJ2-2	NA	many	TGTGCCAGCAGTTTTTTGGAGGGGGTCGATACCGGGGAGCTGTTTTTT	CASSFLEGVDTGELFF
TRBV15	TRBJ1-2	NA	NA	TGTGCCACCAGCGAATCGGGGGGGTATGGCTACACCTTC	CATSESGGYGYTF
TRBV20-1	TRBJ2-7	NA	few	TGCAGTGCTCTAAAACCGGGATCAACCTACGAGCAGTACTTC	CSALKPGSTYEQYF
TRBV27	TRBJ2-1	TRBD2	few	TGTGCCACCAGGGGACTAGCGGGGCCCAATGAGCAGTTCTTC	CATRGLAGPNEQFF
TRBV6-6	TRBJ2-3	NA	NA	TGTGCCAGCAGCCTCAAGGGGGATACGCAGTATTTT	CASSLKGDTQYF
TRBV7-9	TRBJ2-6	NA	NA	TGTGCCAGCAGACCAATAGACAGGCCCGGGGCCAACGTCCTGACTTTC	CASRPIDRPGANVLTF
TRBV20-1	TRBJ1-6	TRBD1	NA	TGCAGTGCTAGTCCTCAGGGGGCCTATAATTCACCCCTCCACTTT	CSASPQGAYNSPLHF
TRBV5-1	TRBJ1-1	TRBD1	NA	TGCGCCAGCAGCTTGGACCCGGGACAGGGGAAGGTAGCTTTCTTT	CASSLDPGQGKVAFF
TRBV10-3	TRBJ2-3	NA	many	TGTGCCATCAGTGAGTCTTCCAGGTCCACAGATACGCAGTATTTT	CAISESSRSTDTQYF
TRBV10-3	TRBJ2-2	NA	NA	TGTGCCACAAAGTTGGAAGCCGGGGAGCTGTTTTTT	CATKLEAGELFF
TRBV6-1	TRBJ2-1	TRBD2	many	TGTGCCAGCAGATCAATAGCGGGAGGCAACTACAATGAGCAGTTCTTC	CASRSIAGGNYNEQFF
TRBV4-1	TRBJ2-5	TRBD1	NA	TGCGCCAGCAGCCAACCGACAGGGGAAGAGACCCAGTACTTC	CASSQPTGEETQYF
TRBV28	TRBJ2-7	NA	few	TGTGCCAGCACTCCCCCGGGACATCCCTACGAGCAGTACTTC	CASTPPGHPYEQYF
TRBV20-1	TRBJ2-7	NA	many	TGCAGTGCACGACCGCTATCCTACGAGCAGTACTTC	CSARPLSYEQYF
TRBV6-1	TRBJ2-7	NA	NA	TGTGCCAGCAGTGAAATTCACAGGAGTTCCTACGAGCAGTACTTC	CASSEIHRSSYEQYF
TRBV9	TRBJ2-7	NA	many	TGTGCCAGCAGCGCGATCCACGTCCCGGGGCTTCTTTCGAACGAGCAGTACTTC	CASSAIHVPGLLSNEQYF